This T cell receptor (beta chain) was sequenced in a study of CD8+ T cells in alopecia areata. Across the whole study: Patients received oral tofacitinib, 5 to 10 mg twice daily, for moderate-to-severe alopecia areata.

Isolated RNA was reverse transcribed into cDNA used as the sequencing template. Method: immunoSEQ multiplex PCR; TCRdb's copy keeps in-frame clones and lacks some. The table includes more than 110,000 clones, about 59% detected once. Treatment: oral pan-JAK inhibitor, 5-10 mg twice daily. The germline gives CDR1 SGHDT, CDR2 YYEEEE. The V end was cut by 0 bases, the J end by 4 bases, with 11 bases between. The CDR3 is 14 amino acids. The source of this sequence is a human donor with alopecia areata. The rearrangement joins TRBV5-6 to TRBJ2-7; a possible D gene is TRBD2 (5 bases). This sample comprised CD8+ T cells sorted from blood, obtained at week 4, from a patient treated with tofacitinib. Here the CDR3 reads CASSLVGELYEQYF. The CDR3 DNA reads TGTGCCAGCAGCTTGGTGGGAGAGTTATACGAGCAGTACTTC.